This is a list of T cell receptor beta chains from one sample in a study of OX40 agonist ivuxolimab in advanced cancers. Using immunoSEQ multiplex PCR, the repertoire was profiled, and TCRdb retains in-frame clones only, with some absent. The data contain 30,000 to 45,000 clones, approximately 80% of them singletons. The sample in question was CD4+ or CD8+ T cells sorted from blood, obtained in a trial of the OX40 agonist ivuxolimab. These receptors originate from an adult with an advanced solid tumor such as melanoma, head and neck, liver or kidney cancer. The CDR3 runs from the conserved cysteine through the conserved F or W. The D gene is left open where the match is weak. Only some rows state a clone size, as once, few, many or a class for expanded clones.

TRBJ1-1	NA	NA	TRBV5-1	14	TGCGCCAGCAGCTTGGCCTTTTCGGCCCGGGAAGCTTTCTTT	CASSLAFSAREAFF
TRBJ2-1	TRBD2	NA	TRBV19	19	TGTGCCAGTAGTATCCTCCTAGCGGGGGGGAGTAGGACCTACAATGAGCAGTTCTTC	CASSILLAGGSRTYNEQFF
TRBJ2-1	TRBD2	NA	TRBV18	17	TGTGCCAGCTCACCACTAGCGGGGGGGCCGTCCTACAATGAGCAGTTCTTC	CASSPLAGGPSYNEQFF
TRBJ1-2	TRBD1	NA	TRBV18	14	TGTGCCAGCTCACCCGGACAGGGATCCTATGGCTACACCTTC	CASSPGQGSYGYTF
TRBJ1-6	NA	NA	TRBV4-3	18	TGCGCCAGCAGCCAATCGCGGGGGGCAGGGTCCTATAATTCACCCCTCCACTTT	CASSQSRGAGSYNSPLHF
TRBJ1-2	NA	NA	TRBV7-9	14	TGTGCCAGCAGCGGAACTAGGGGGGAAGGAGGCTACACCTTC	CASSGTRGEGGYTF
TRBJ1-5	TRBD1	NA	TRBV10-3	14	TGTGCCATCAGTGGGCAGGGGGCCACTCAGCCCCAGCATTTT	CAISGQGATQPQHF
TRBJ1-5	TRBD1	NA	TRBV15	18	TGTGCCACCAGCAGAGATCCTCTCTTCGGACAGGGACCTCAGCCCCAGCATTTT	CATSRDPLFGQGPQPQHF
TRBJ2-1	TRBD1	NA	TRBV19	15	TGTGCCAGTAGTAACCGGGACAGGGGTAAGAATGAGCAGTTCTTC	CASSNRDRGKNEQFF
TRBJ2-3	NA	NA	TRBV5-4	16	TGTGCCAGCACCCCAAGACAAGACCGGGGCACAGATACGCAGTATTTT	CASTPRQDRGTDTQYF
TRBJ2-2	NA	NA	TRBV19	14	TGTGCCAGTAGTCGGGGACCCAACACCGGGGAGCTGTTTTTT	CASSRGPNTGELFF
TRBJ1-1	NA	few	TRBV21-1	15	TGTGCCAGCAGCAGAACGAGGGGACCCAACACTGAAGCTTTCTTT	CASSRTRGPNTEAFF
TRBJ1-1	TRBD1	NA	TRBV4-1	16	TGCGCCAGCAGCCCTTCGCCCGGGACAGGGGGCACTGAAGCTTTCTTT	CASSPSPGTGGTEAFF
TRBJ2-3	TRBD2	NA	TRBV7-2	17	TGTGCCAGCAGCCTAACTAGCGGGGGGGATGGGTCACATACGCAGTATTTT	CASSLTSGGDGSHTQYF
TRBJ2-1	TRBD2	NA	TRBV2	16	TGTGCCAGCAGCGCGGGACTAGCGGGGGGTGGCGATGAGCAGTTCTTC	CASSAGLAGGGDEQFF
TRBJ2-4	NA	few	TRBV6-1	16	TGTGCCAGCAGTGAAGAATATGACAGAACCCCCAACATTCAGTACTTC	CASSEEYDRTPNIQYF